The present T cell receptor beta chain was sequenced within a study of blood T cell repertoires in COVID-19. About the study: Samples of COVID-19 (acute and convalescent) were obtained from the United States, Italy and Spain. The analysed material was cDNA or gDNA that came from T cells, B-cell-depleted T cells, or PBMCs.

The CDR3 runs to 15 residues. After removal of 4 bases from V and 8 bases from J, the junction contained 12 bases not matched to a gene. The germline gives CDR1 MNHEY, CDR2 SVGEGT. The method was immunoSEQ multiplex PCR; TCRdb's version includes in-frame clones alone and lacks a portion of them. The table records roughly 250,000 clones, 85% to 90% of them present only once. The chain recombines TRBV6-2 or TRBV6-3 with TRBJ1-2, with 8 bases lining up with TRBD1. Sequencing used peripheral blood. The TCR was taken from a woman aged 35 to 49 who had recovered from COVID-19. The CDR3, as DNA: TGTGCCAGCAGTTCCGACAGGGGCCCCCCAGGGGGCTACACCTTC. Its protein is CASSSDRGPPGGYTF.